This T cell receptor (beta chain) was observed in a study of blood T cell repertoires in COVID-19. Study-wide context: Sample material is recorded as cDNA or gDNA derived from T cells, B-cell-depleted T cells, or PBMCs.

The CDR3 totals 15 residues. Germline CDR1 is SGHKS and CDR2 is YYEKEE (reference sequence). V dropped 3 bases and J dropped 2 bases, with 13 bases sitting between them. Original analysis: Researchers report that nucleated cell counts were estimated from reference gene primer amplification. This table comes from immunoSEQ multiplex PCR, and its TCRdb copy is limited to in-frame clones, with some not included. V and J calls and clone size are copied from that table; D and trimming were computed from the DNA. This table has approximately 150,000 clones, less than 90% appearing once. Source material: PBMCs or T cells enriched from blood (not recorded which). This clonotype originated in a human donor with acute COVID-19. The donor label of this sample is uncertain. This chain connects TRBV5-5 to TRBJ2-3; a possible D gene is TRBD1 (6 bases). CDR3 region: CASSSTDSNTDTQYF. DNA of the CDR3: TGTGCCAGCAGCTCTACGGACAGTAACACAGATACGCAGTATTTT.